This T cell receptor (beta chain) was captured in a study of T cell responses to AZD1222 COVID-19 vaccine. General study points: The peak T cell response came first, and repertoires were sampled only after it. In a largely white British group with more females than males, clonal diversity was possibly underestimated. An increase in Spike-specific TCR breadth and depth was observed after two AZD1222 doses. As reported, nearly half of all spike-specific TCRs target variant regions that are unmutated.

The V end lost 3 bases, the J end lost 7 bases, and 12 bases lay between the germline ends. The length of the CDR3 is 12 residues. Germline CDR1 and CDR2: SQVTM and ANQGSEA. Some clones are missing from TCRdb's copy, which holds only in-frame ones; the method was immunoSEQ multiplex PCR. The sample lists around 150,000 clones; around 90% were seen once. Concerning this clone itself: Its antigen is still unknown.

This clonotype originated in an adult who received the AZD1222 COVID-19 vaccine. Sequencing used peripheral blood, obtained 28 days after the second AZD1222 dose. This chain connects TRBV29-1 to TRBJ1-2; tentative D call: TRBD1 (5 bases). Written as DNA, the CDR3 is TGCAGCGTTGAGAAGGCAGGGTCTGGCTACACCTTC. Residues: CSVEKAGSGYTF.